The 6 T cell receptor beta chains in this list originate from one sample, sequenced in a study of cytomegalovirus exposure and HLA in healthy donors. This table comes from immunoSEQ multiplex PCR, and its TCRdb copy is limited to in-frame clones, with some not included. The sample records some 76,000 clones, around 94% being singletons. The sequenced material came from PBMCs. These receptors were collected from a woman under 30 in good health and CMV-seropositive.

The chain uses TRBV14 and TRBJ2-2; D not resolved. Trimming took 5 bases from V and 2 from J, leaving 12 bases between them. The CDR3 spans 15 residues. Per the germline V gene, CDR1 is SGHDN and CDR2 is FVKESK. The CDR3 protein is CASSYSAGNTGELFF. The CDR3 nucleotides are TGTGCCAGCAGCTATTCCGCAGGAAACACCGGGGAGCTGTTTTTT.

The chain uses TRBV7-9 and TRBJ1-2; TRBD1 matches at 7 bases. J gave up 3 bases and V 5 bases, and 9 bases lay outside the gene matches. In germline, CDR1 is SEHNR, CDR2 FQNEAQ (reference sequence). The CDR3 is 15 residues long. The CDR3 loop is CASSRETGSYYGYTF. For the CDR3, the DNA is TGTGCCAGCAGCCGAGAGACAGGGTCTTACTATGGCTACACCTTC.

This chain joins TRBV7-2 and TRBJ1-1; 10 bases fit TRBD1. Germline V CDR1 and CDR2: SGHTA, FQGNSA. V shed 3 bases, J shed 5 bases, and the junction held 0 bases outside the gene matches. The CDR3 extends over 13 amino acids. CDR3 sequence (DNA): TGTGCCAGCAGCTTGGACAGGGGGACTGAAGCTTTCTTT. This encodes CASSLDRGTEAFF.

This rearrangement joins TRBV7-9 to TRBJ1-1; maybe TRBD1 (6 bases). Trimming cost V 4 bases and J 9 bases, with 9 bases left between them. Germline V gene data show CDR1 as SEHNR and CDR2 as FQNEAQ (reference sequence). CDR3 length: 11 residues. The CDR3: CASSSGGQAFF. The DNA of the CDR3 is TGTGCCAGCAGCTCGGGGGGCCAAGCTTTCTTT.

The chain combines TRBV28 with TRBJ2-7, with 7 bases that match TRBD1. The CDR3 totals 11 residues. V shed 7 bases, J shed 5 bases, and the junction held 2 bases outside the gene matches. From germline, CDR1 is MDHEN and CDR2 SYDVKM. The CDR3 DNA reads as TGTGCCAGCACCCAGGGGGACGAGCAGTACTTC. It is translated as CASTQGDEQYF.

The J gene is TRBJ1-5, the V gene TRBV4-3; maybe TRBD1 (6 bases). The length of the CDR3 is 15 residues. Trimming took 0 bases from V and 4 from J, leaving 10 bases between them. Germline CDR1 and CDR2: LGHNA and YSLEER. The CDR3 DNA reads TGCGCCAGCAGCCAAGAGGCCAGGGGTAATCAGCCCCAGCATTTT. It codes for CASSQEARGNQPQHF.